This TCR beta chain was recorded in a study of blood T cell repertoires in COVID-19. About the study: PBMCs, B-cell-depleted T cells, or T cells were the source of the cDNA or gDNA that made up the material.

Germline V gene sequence: CDR1 SGHNT, CDR2 YENEEA. The CDR3 covers 11 residues. Trimming removed 5 bases at V and 4 bases at J, with 3 bases between. Profiled with immunoSEQ multiplex PCR; TCRdb holds only in-frame clones, not every one. Of approximately 85,000 clones listed, around 94% were seen once; the top ten hold about 6.6%. V is TRBV11-3 and J is TRBJ2-1; D is undetermined. The sequence was obtained from a woman in her fifties or sixties with active COVID-19. Sequencing was performed on peripheral blood. DNA for the CDR3: TGTGCCAGCAGCATATACAATGAGCAGTTCTTC. This gives the protein CASSIYNEQFF.